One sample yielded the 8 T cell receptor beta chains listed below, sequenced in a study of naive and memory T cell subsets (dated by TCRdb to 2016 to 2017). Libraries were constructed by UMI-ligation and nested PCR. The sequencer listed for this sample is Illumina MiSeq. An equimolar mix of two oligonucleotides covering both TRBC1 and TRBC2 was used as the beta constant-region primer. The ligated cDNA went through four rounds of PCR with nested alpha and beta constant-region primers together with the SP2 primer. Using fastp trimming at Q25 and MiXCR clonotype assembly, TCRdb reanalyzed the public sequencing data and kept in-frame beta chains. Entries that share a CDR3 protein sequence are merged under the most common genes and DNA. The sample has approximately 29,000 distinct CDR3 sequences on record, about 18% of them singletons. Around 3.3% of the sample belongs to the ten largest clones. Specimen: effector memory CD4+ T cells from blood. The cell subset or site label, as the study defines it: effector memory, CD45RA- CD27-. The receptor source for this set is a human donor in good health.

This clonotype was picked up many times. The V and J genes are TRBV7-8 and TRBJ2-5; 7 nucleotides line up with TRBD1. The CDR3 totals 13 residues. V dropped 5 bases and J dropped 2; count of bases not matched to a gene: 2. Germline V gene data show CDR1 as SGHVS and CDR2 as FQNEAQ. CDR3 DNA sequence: TGTGCCAGCAGCACGGGACAGCAAGAGACCCAGTACTTC. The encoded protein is CASSTGQQETQYF.

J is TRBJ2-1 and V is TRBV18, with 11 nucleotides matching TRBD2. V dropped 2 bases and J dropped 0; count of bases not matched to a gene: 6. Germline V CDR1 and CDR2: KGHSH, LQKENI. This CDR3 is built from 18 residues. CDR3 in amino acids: CASSPVSSGGSSYNEQFF. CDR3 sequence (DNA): TGTGCCAGCTCACCAGTGTCTAGCGGGGGGAGCTCCTACAATGAGCAGTTCTTC.

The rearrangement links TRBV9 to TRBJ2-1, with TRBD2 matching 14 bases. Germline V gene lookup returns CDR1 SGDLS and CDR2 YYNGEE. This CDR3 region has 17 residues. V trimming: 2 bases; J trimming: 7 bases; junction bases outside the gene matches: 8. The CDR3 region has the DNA TGTGCCAGCAGCGTGGGACTAGCGGGAGTAAATCAGAATGAGCAGTTCTTC. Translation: CASSVGLAGVNQNEQFF.

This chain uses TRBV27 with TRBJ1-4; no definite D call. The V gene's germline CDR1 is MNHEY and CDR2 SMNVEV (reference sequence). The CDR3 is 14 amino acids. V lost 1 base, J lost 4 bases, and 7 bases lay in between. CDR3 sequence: CASSLFVNNEKLFF. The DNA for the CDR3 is TGTGCCAGCAGTTTATTTGTAAATAATGAAAAACTGTTTTTT.

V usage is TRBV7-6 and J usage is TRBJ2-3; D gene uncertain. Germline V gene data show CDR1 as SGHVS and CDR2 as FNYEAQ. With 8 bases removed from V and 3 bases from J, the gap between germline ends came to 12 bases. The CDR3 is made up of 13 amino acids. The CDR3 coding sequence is TGTGCCAGCGCCCGAGCGCAAACAGATACGCAGTATTTT. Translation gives CASARAQTDTQYF.

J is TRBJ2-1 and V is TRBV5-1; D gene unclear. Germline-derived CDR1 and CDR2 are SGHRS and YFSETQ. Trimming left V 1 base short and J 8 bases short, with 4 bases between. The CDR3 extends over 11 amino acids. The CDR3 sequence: CASSLLDEQFF. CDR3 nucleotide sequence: TGCGCCAGCAGCTTGCTGGATGAGCAGTTCTTC.

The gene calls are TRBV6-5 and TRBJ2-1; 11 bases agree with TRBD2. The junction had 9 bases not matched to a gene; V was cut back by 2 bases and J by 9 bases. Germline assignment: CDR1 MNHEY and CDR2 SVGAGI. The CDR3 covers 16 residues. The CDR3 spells CASSYGRLAGSGEQFF. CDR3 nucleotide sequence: TGTGCCAGCAGTTACGGGAGACTAGCGGGATCGGGTGAGCAGTTCTTC.

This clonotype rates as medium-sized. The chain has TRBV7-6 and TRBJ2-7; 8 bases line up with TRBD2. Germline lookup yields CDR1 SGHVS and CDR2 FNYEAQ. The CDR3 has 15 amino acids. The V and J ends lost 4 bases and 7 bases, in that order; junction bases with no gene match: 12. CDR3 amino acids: CASSSTRGGTGEQYF. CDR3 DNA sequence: TGTGCCAGCAGCTCTACCCGGGGGGGAACGGGAGAGCAGTACTTC. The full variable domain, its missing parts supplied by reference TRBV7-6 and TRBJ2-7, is GAGVSQSPRYKVTKRGQDVALRCDPISGHVSLYWYRQALGQGPEFLTYFNYEAQQDKSGLPNDRFSAERPEGSISTLTIQRTEQRDSAMYRCASSSTRGGTGEQYFGPGTRLTVT.